The 12 T cell receptor beta chains in this list originate from one sample, sequenced in a study of identical twins' blood T cells. TCRdb itself ran the 5' RACE reads through MiXCR, one entry per CDR3 protein. The data show 350,000 to 400,000 distinct CDR3 sequences, with about 28% seen just once and about 6.1% held by the top ten. The sample consisted of PBMCs. Receptor source: a woman aged 18-50 years in good health.

In DNA form, the CDR3 reads TGTGCCTGGAATTTACAGGGGGCTAATGAAAAACTGTTTTTT. As protein: CAWNLQGANEKLFF. The V and J genes are TRBV30 and TRBJ1-4; 8 bases align to TRBD1. CDR1 GTSNPN and CDR2 SVGIG come from the germline V gene (reference sequence). V lost 4 bases, J lost 3 bases, and 4 bases stayed unmatched. This CDR3 comprises 14 residues.

Comment on this clonotype: A junction end diverges from the germline sequence, so it may reflect a read error. The chain recombines TRBV6-2 or TRBV6-3 with TRBJ2-7; TRBD1 or TRBD2 may be the D gene (6 bases each). Germline CDR1 and CDR2: MNHEY and SVGEGT. The CDR3 covers 15 residues. The CDR3 DNA sequence: TGTGCCTGCAGTTACTCGAGCCGGGGGCGATACGAGCAGTACTTC. This sequence encodes CACSYSSRGRYEQYF.

This clonotype was seen more than once but under ten times. J is TRBJ1-1 and V is TRBV18, with D uncertain. With 0 bases removed from V and 1 base from J, the gap between germline ends came to 3 bases. Germline V CDR1 and CDR2: KGHSH, LQKENI. The CDR3 sequence is 13 residues long. The CDR3 region has the DNA TGTGCCAGCTCACCACCGTCGAACACTGAAGCTTTCTTT. Translated, it gives CASSPPSNTEAFF.

The sample holds a few counts of this clonotype. The chain has TRBV4-1 and TRBJ1-2; D ambiguous. CDR1 and CDR2 from the germline V gene are MGHRA and YSYEKL. Trimming removed 4 bases at V and 8 bases at J, with 11 bases between. CDR3 length: 12 residues. The CDR3: CASSRFLGGYTF. In DNA form, the CDR3 reads TGCGCCAGCAGCCGGTTTCTTGGAGGCTACACCTTC.

This clonotype was seen more than once but under ten times. This chain links TRBV27 with TRBJ1-4; D is unclear. CDR3 size: 14 residues. Germline V gene sequence: CDR1 MNHEY, CDR2 SMNVEV (reference sequence). V lost 7 bases and J 0 bases, leaving 9 bases between the germline ends. Written as DNA, the CDR3 is TGTGCCAGCACCCCGACCGCAACTAATGAAAAACTGTTTTTT. This gives the protein CASTPTATNEKLFF. The entire variable domain, with the rest obtained from reference TRBV27 and TRBJ1-4, is as follows: EAQVTQNPRYLITVTGKKLTVTCSQNMNHEYMSWYRQDPGLGLRQIYYSMNVEVTDKGDVPEGYKVSRKEKRNFPLILESPSPNQTSLYFCASTPTATNEKLFFGSGTQLSVL.

This chain uses TRBV28 with TRBJ1-5; D gene uncertain. Germline assignment: CDR1 MDHEN and CDR2 SYDVKM. V was cut by 5 bases and J by 3 bases, with 5 bases left in between. There are 12 residues in the CDR3. The CDR3 spells CASSALNQPQHF. The CDR3, as DNA: TGTGCCAGCAGTGCCCTCAATCAGCCCCAGCATTTT.

The rearrangement uses TRBV6-6 and TRBJ1-1; 8 bases agree with TRBD1. Germline CDR1 reads MNHNY; CDR2 reads SVGAGI (reference sequence). The CDR3 length is 14 residues. J gave up 5 bases and V 6 bases, and 8 bases lay outside the gene matches. CDR3 DNA sequence: TGTGCCAGCAGACCGGACAGGGAGGGGACTGAAGCTTTCTTT. Amino acids: CASRPDREGTEAFF.

This clonotype has a handful of counts. This chain uses TRBV5-1 with TRBJ1-1, with D unclear. The V end lost 4 bases, the J end lost 0 bases, and 7 bases lay between the germline ends. The CDR3 extends over 13 amino acids. Germline CDR1 reads SGHRS; CDR2 reads YFSETQ. The chain's CDR3 is CASSTAMNTEAFF. CDR3 DNA: TGCGCCAGCAGCACCGCCATGAACACTGAAGCTTTCTTT.

The genes are TRBV6-2 or TRBV6-3 and TRBJ2-3, with D possibly TRBD1 on 5 matching bases. Germline V gene lookup returns CDR1 MNHEY and CDR2 SVGEGT. V lost 6 bases, J lost 1 base, and 11 bases lay in between. There are 14 residues in the CDR3. The CDR3 nucleotides are TGTGCCAGCAGCCTACAGGTCCGCACAGATACGCAGTATTTT. Encoded protein: CASSLQVRTDTQYF.

In its sample, this clonotype was seen many times. This chain joins TRBV20-1 and TRBJ1-1, with D possibly TRBD1 on 6 matching bases. Per germline, CDR1 DFQATT and CDR2 SNEGSKA (reference sequence). This CDR3 region has 12 residues. The V end was cut by 5 bases, the J end by 8 bases, with 15 bases between. The CDR3 sequence is CSAGRRGPEAFF. The CDR3 coding sequence is TGCAGTGCTGGCCGCCGGGGGCCAGAAGCTTTCTTT.

This chain joins TRBV20-1 and TRBJ1-2, with a weak D call TRBD1 (6 bases). Trimming pared 3 bases from V and 8 bases from J, leaving 16 bases between. This CDR3 spans 13 amino acids. Germline V lookup: CDR1 DFQATT, CDR2 SNEGSKA (reference sequence). The CDR3 reads CSASRGGLRGYTF. The CDR3 bases are TGCAGTGCTAGTCGTGGGGGGCTGAGGGGCTACACCTTC.

The chain joins TRBV18 to TRBJ1-2, with D uncertain. V lost 4 bases and J lost 8, with 17 bases in between. Germline assignment: CDR1 KGHSH and CDR2 LQKENI. The CDR3 runs to 14 residues. This CDR3 reads CASSLPGRHSGYTF. In DNA, the CDR3 is TGTGCCAGCTCACTCCCCGGACGGCACTCCGGCTACACCTTC.